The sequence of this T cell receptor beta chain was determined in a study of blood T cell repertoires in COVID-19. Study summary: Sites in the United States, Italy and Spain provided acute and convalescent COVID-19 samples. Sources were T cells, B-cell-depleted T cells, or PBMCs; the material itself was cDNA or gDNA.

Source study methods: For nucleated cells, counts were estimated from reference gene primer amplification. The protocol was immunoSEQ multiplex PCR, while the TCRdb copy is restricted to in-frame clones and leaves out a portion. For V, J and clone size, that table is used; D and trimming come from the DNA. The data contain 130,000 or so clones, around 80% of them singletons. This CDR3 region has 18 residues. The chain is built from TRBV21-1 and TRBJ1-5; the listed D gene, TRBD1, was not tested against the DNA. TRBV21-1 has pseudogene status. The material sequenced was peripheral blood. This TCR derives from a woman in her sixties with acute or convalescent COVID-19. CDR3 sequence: CASSKACRKGQKVSPQHF. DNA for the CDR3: TGTGCCAGCAGCAAAGCCTGCAGGAAGGGACAGAAGGTCTCGCCCCAGCATTTT.